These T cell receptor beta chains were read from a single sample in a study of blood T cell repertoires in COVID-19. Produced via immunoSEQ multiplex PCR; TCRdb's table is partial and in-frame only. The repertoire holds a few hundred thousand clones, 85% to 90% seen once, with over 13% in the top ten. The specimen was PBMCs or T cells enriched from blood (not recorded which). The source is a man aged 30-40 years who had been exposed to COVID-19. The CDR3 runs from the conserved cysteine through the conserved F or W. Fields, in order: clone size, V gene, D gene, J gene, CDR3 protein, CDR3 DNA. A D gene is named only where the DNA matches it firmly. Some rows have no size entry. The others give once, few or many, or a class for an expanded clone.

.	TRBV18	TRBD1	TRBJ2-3	CASSPAAGGADTQYF	TGTGCCAGCTCACCAGCGGCAGGGGGCGCAGATACGCAGTATTTT
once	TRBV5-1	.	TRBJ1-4	CASSFTGKRNEKLFF	TGCGCCAGCAGCTTTACAGGGAAGAGGAATGAAAAACTGTTTTTT
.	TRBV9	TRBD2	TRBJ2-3	CASSPYSGLAGDTQYF	TGTGCCAGCAGCCCGTACTCGGGACTAGCGGGAGATACGCAGTATTTT
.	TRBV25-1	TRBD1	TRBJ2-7	CASRGLGDRVEQYF	TGTGCCAGCAGAGGCCTCGGGGACAGGGTTGAGCAGTACTTC
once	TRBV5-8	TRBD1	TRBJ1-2	CASSLGDRVYGYTF	TGTGCCAGCAGCTTGGGCGACAGGGTGTATGGCTACACCTTC
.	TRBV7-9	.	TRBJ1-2	CASSLSPIRGYTF	TGTGCCAGCAGCCTTTCACCGATACGGGGCTACACCTTC
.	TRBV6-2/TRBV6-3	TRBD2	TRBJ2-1	CASSYSKAGGPPLYEQFF	TGTGCCAGCAGTTACTCGAAGGCGGGGGGCCCCCCCCTCTATGAGCAGTTCTTC
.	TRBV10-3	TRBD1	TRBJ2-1	CAISPGTGLYNEQFF	TGTGCCATCAGCCCCGGGACAGGGTTGTACAATGAGCAGTTCTTC
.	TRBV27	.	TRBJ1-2	CASSLSSPVDGYTF	TGTGCCAGCAGTTTATCTAGCCCAGTGGATGGCTACACCTTC
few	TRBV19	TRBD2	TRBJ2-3	CASCLAGGLSTDTQYF	TGTGCCAGTTGTCTAGCGGGGGGACTTAGCACAGATACGCAGTATTTT
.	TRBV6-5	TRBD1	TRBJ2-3	CASNQGARGTDTQYF	TGTGCCAGCAACCAGGGGGCCCGGGGCACAGATACGCAGTATTTT
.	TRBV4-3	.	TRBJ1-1	CASSQEITLDKIWGPTEAFF	TGCGCCAGCAGCCAAGAGATTACCCTCGACAAAATATGGGGGCCCACTGAAGCTTTCTTT
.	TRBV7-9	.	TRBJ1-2	CASSQVSNYGYTF	TGTGCCAGCAGCCAGGTCTCGAACTATGGCTACACCTTC
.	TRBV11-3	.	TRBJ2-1	CASSTQARPNEQFF	TGTGCCAGCAGCACGCAGGCCCGGCCCAATGAGCAGTTCTTC
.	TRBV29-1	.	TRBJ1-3	CSAFVRARNTIYF	TGCAGCGCCTTCGTCAGGGCAAGAAACACCATATATTTT